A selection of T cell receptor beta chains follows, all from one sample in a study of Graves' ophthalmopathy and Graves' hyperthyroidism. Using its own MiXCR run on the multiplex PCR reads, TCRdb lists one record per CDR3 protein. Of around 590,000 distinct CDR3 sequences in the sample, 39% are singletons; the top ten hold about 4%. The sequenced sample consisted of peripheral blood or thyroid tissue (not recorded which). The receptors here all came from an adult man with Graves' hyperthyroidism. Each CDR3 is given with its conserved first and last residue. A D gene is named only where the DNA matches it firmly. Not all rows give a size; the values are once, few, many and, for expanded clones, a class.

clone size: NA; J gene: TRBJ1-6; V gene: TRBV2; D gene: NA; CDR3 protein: CASSVGGGAASPLHF; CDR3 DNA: TGTGCCAGCAGTGTCGGGGGGGGCGCAGCTTCACCCCTCCACTTT
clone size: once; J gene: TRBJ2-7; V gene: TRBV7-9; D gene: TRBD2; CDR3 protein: CASSQGPRGDYEQYF; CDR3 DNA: TGTGCCAGCAGCCAGGGTCCACGGGGGGACTACGAGCAGTACTTC
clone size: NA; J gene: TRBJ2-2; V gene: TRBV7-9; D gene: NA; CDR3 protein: CASSLRSGELFF; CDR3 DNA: TGTGCCAGCAGCCTAAGATCAGGGGAGCTGTTTTTT
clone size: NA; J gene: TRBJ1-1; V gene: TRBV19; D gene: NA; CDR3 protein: CAWSRAPAATEAFF; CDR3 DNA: TGTGCCTGGAGTCGGGCACCGGCAGCGACTGAAGCTTTCTTT
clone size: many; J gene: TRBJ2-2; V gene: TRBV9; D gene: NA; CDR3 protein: CASSPSAGETGELFF; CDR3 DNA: TGTGCCAGCAGCCCTTCGGCAGGGGAGACCGGGGAGCTGTTTTTT
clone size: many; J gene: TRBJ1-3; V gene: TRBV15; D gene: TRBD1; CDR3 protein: CATSRGGQVGNTIYF; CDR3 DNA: TGTGCCACCAGCAGAGGCGGACAGGTTGGAAACACCATATATTTT
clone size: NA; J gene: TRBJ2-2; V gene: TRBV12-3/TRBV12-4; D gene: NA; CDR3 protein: CASSLWSGSTGELFF; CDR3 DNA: TGTGCCAGCAGTTTATGGTCAGGGAGCACCGGGGAGCTGTTTTTT
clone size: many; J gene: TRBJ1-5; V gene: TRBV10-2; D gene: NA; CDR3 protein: CASRVDGSNQPQHF; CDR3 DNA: TGCGCCAGCAGAGTGGACGGGAGCAATCAGCCCCAGCATTTT
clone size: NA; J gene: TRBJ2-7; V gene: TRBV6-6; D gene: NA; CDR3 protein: CASSLKAAYEQYF; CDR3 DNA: TGTGCCAGCAGTTTAAAGGCAGCCTACGAGCAGTACTTC
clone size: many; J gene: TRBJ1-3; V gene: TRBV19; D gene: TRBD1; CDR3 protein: CASSGQGNTIYF; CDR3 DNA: TGTGCCAGTAGCGGACAGGGGAACACCATATATTTT
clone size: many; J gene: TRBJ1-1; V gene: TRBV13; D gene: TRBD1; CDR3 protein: CASSPSPGQGNTEAFF; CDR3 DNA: TGTGCCAGCAGCCCATCCCCGGGACAGGGAAACACTGAAGCTTTCTTT
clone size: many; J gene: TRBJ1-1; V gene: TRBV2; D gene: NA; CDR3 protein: CASRGATEAFF; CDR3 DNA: TGTGCCAGCAGAGGGGCCACTGAAGCTTTCTTT
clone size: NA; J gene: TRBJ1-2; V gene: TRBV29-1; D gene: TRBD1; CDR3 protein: CSEGQGDTNYGYTF; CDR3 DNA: TGCAGCGAGGGACAGGGGGACACTAACTATGGCTACACCTTC
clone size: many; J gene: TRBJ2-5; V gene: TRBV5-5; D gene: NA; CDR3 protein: CASSLGVSGAQETQYF; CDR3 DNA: TGTGCCAGCAGCTTGGGAGTGAGTGGCGCCCAAGAGACCCAGTACTTC
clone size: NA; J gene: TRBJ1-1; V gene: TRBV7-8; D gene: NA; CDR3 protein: CASRGGGESTEAFF; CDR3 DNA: TGTGCCAGCCGTGGAGGGGGTGAAAGCACTGAAGCTTTCTTT
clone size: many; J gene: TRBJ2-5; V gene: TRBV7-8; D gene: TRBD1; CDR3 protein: CASSSRTGVRETQYF; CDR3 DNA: TGTGCCAGCAGCTCGCGGACAGGGGTGAGGGAGACCCAGTACTTC
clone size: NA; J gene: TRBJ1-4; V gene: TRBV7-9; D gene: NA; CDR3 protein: CASRDGGNTEKLFF; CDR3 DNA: TGTGCCAGCAGGGACGGGGGGAACACTGAAAAACTGTTTTTT
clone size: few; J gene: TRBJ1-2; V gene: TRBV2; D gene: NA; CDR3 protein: CASRAPGSGLRRYTF; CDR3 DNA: TGTGCCAGCAGGGCCCCCGGCTCAGGGTTGCGGAGGTACACCTTC
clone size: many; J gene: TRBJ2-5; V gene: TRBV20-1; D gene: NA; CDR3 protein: CSARIYKAQRGGETQYF; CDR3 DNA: TGCAGTGCTAGAATTTACAAAGCCCAGAGGGGAGGAGAGACCCAGTACTTC
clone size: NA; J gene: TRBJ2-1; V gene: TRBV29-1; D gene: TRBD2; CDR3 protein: CSVTGTSGRTSSYNEQFF; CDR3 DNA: TGCAGCGTAACCGGGACTAGCGGGAGGACTAGCTCCTACAATGAGCAGTTCTTC
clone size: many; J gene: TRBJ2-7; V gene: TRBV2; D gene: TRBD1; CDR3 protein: CASSGSDRAYEQYF; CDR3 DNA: TGTGCCAGCAGTGGTTCGGACAGGGCGTACGAGCAGTACTTC
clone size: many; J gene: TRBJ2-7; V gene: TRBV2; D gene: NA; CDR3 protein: CASSTGLSYEQYF; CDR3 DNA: TGTGCCAGCAGTACCGGACTGTCCTACGAGCAGTACTTC
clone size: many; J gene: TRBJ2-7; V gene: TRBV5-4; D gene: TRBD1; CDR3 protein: CASSWGQGNYEQYF; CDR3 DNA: TGTGCCAGCAGCTGGGGACAGGGGAACTACGAGCAGTACTTC
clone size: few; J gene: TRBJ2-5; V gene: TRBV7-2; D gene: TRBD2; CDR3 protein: CASSRSGDQETQYF; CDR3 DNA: TGTGCCAGCAGCCGAAGCGGGGACCAAGAGACCCAGTACTTC
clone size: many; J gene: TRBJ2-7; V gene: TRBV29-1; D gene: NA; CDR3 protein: CSVVVGASYEQYF; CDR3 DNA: TGCAGCGTTGTTGTGGGGGCCTCCTACGAGCAGTACTTC
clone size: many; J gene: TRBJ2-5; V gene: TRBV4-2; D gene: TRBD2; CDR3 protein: CASSQDLGTSETQYF; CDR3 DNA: TGTGCCAGCAGCCAAGATCTCGGGACTAGCGAGACCCAGTACTTC
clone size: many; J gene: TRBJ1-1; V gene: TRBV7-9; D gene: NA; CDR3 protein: CASSYPGRGVEAFF; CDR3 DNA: TGTGCCAGCAGCTACCCGGGTAGGGGGGTTGAAGCTTTCTTT
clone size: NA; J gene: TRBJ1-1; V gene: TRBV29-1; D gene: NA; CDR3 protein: CSVGGSTEAFF; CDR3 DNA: TGTAGCGTTGGGGGGAGCACTGAAGCTTTCTTT
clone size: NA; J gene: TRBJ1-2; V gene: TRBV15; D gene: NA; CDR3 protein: CATSEGHPANYGYTF; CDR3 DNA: TGTGCCACCAGCGAAGGACATCCCGCGAACTATGGCTACACCTTC
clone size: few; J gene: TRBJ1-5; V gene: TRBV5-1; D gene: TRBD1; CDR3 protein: CASSPGTGISGNQPQHF; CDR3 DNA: TGCGCCAGCAGCCCCGGGACAGGGATATCGGGCAATCAGCCCCAGCATTTT
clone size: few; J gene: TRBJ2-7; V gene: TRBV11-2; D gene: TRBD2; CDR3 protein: CASSTGTSGSFSYEQYF; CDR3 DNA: TGTGCCAGCAGCACCGGGACTAGCGGGAGCTTCTCCTACGAGCAGTACTTC
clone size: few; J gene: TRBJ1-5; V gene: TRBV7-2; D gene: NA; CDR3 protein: CASSVGVSQPQHF; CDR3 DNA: TGTGCCAGCAGCGTAGGGGTTAGCCAGCCCCAGCATTTT
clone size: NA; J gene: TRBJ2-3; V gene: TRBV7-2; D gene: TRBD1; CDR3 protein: CASSLATGATDTQYF; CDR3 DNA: TGTGCCAGCAGCTTAGCGACAGGGGCGACAGATACGCAGTATTTT
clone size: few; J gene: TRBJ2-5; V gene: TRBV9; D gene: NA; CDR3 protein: CASSPEGSTAKETQYF; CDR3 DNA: TGTGCCAGCAGCCCAGAGGGTTCTACTGCCAAAGAGACCCAGTACTTC
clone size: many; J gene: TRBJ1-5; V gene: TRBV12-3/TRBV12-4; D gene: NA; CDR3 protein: CASSSTFNQPQHF; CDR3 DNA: TGTGCCAGCAGTTCGACTTTTAATCAGCCCCAGCATTTT